These 3 T cell receptor beta chains were all obtained from the same sample, sequenced in a study of T cell clonotyping in hematopoietic cell transplantation. Clones were read by immunoSEQ multiplex PCR, and TCRdb kept only the in-frame ones, dropping some. The sample holds 50,000 or so clones, approximately 80% seen once. The time point denotes: recipient sample about 28 days before transplant, after cytoreduction. Sequencing was performed on peripheral blood mononuclear cells, taken before stem cell transplant. The receptors originated from a man in his 60s with myelodysplastic syndrome. Some clones in this sample may be carry-over from other donors' samples.

The V call is TRBV11-2, the J call TRBJ2-4; D is uncertain. Deletions cut 2 bases from V and 0 bases from J, with 5 bases between. This CDR3 has 14 amino acids. The V gene's germline CDR1 is SGHAT and CDR2 FQNNGV. This chain's CDR3 is CASSLSGAKNIQYF. In DNA form, the CDR3 reads TGTGCCAGCAGCTTAAGTGGAGCCAAAAACATTCAGTACTTC.

This chain connects TRBV4-3 to TRBJ2-1; the D call may be TRBD1 or TRBD2 (5 bases each). CDR3 length: 17 amino acids. V lost 0 bases to trimming and J lost 3 bases, with 15 bases between them. The germline CDR1 and CDR2 sequences are LGHNA and YSLEER. CDR3 in amino acids: CASSQDGTGTHYNEQFF. CDR3 nucleotides: TGCGCCAGCAGCCAAGATGGTACGGGGACCCACTACAATGAGCAGTTCTTC.

This rearrangement joins TRBV7-6 to TRBJ1-1; TRBD1 is a possible D gene (5 bases). This CDR3 comprises 14 residues. Trimming stripped 5 bases from V and 1 base from J, with 11 bases between. The germline V gene has CDR1 SGHVS and CDR2 FNYEAQ. The CDR3 reads CASSVFGQNTEAFF. The DNA of the CDR3 is TGTGCCAGCAGCGTTTTTGGACAGAACACTGAAGCTTTCTTT.